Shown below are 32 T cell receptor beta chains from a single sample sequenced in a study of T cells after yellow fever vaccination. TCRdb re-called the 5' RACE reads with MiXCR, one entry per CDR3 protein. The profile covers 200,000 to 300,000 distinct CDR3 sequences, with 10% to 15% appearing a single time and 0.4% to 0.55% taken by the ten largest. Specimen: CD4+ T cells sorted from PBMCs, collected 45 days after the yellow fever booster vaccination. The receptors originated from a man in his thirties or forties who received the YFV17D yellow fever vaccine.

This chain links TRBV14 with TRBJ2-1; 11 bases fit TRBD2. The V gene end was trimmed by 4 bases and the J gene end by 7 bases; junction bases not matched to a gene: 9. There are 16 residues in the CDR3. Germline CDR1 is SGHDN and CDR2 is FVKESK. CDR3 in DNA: TGTGCCAGCAGCCCTCTAGCGGGAGGAACGTTGAATGAGCAGTTCTTC. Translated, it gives CASSPLAGGTLNEQFF. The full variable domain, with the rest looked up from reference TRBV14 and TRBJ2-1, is EAGVTQFPSHSVIEKGQTVTLRCDPISGHDNLYWYRRVMGKEIKFLLHFVKESKQDESGMPNNRFLAERTGGTYSTLKVQPAELEDSGVYFCASSPLAGGTLNEQFFGPGTRLTVL.

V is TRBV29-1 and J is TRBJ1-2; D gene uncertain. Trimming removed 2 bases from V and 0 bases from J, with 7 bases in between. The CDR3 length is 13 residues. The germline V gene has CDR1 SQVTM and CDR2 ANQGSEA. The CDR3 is CSVEWGTNYGYTF. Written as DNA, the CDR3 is TGCAGCGTTGAATGGGGAACTAACTATGGCTACACCTTC.

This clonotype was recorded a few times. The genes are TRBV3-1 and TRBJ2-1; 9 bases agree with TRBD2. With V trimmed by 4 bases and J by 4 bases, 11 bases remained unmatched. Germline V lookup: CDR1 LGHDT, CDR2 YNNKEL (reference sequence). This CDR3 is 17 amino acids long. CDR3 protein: CASSPKLPGLAYNEQFF. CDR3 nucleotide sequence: TGTGCCAGCAGCCCTAAATTACCGGGACTAGCTTACAATGAGCAGTTCTTC.

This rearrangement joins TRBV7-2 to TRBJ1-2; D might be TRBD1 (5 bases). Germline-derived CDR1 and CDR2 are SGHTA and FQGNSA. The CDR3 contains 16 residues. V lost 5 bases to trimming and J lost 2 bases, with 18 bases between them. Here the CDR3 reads CASSLIGGAGNYGYTF. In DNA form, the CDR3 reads TGTGCCAGCAGCCTGATCGGTGGGGCTGGAAACTATGGCTACACCTTC.

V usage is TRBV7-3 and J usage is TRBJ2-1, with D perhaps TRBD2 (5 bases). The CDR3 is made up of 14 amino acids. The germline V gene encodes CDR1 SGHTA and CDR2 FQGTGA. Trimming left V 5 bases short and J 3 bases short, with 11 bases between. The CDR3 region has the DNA TGTGCCAGCAGCCGAGGGCGAAGCTACAATGAGCAGTTCTTC. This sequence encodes CASSRGRSYNEQFF.

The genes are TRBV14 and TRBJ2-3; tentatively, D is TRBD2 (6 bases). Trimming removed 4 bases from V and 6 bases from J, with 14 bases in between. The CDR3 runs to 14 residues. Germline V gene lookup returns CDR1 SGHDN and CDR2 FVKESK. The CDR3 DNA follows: TGTGCCAGCAGCCTCCTGGAGGGTGAGGATACGCAGTATTTT. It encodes CASSLLEGEDTQYF.

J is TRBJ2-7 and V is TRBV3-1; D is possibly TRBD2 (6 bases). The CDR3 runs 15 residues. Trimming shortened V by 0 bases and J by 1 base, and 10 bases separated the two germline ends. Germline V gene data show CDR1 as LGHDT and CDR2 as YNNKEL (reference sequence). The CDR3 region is CASSQELALSYEQYF. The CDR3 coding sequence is TGTGCCAGCAGCCAAGAGCTAGCGCTATCCTACGAGCAGTACTTC.

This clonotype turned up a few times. The CDR3 sequence is CASSYLGGETQYF. DNA of the CDR3: TGCGCCAGCAGCTACTTGGGAGGAGAGACCCAGTACTTC. This chain links TRBV5-1 with TRBJ2-5, with D perhaps matching TRBD2 (6 bases). V was shortened by 3 bases and J by 4 bases, with 10 bases between the two germline ends. In germline, CDR1 is SGHRS, CDR2 YFSETQ. The CDR3 contains 13 residues. Based on the CDR3 plus reference TRBV5-1 and TRBJ2-5, the full variable domain is KAGVTQTPRYLIKTRGQQVTLSCSPISGHRSVSWYQQTPGQGLQFLFEYFSETQRNKGNFPGRFSGRQFSNSRSEMNVSTLELGDSALYLCASSYLGGETQYFGPGTRLLVL.

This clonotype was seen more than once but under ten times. The CDR3 region has the DNA TGTGCCAGCAGCTTAGCCACGGGGAGACCGCCCCAGCATTTT. The encoded protein is CASSLATGRPPQHF. V usage is TRBV7-2 and J usage is TRBJ1-5, with D unresolved. CDR1 and CDR2 (germline): SGHTA, FQGNSA. The V end lost 0 bases, the J end lost 9 bases, and 12 bases lay between the germline ends. The CDR3 length is 14 residues.

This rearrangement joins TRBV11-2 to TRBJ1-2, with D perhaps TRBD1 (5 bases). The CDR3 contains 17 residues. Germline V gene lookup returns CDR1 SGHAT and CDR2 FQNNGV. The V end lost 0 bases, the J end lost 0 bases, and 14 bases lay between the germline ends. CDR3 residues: CASSLEAGRSSNYGYTF. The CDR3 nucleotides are TGTGCCAGCAGCTTAGAGGCAGGGCGATCGTCTAACTATGGCTACACCTTC.

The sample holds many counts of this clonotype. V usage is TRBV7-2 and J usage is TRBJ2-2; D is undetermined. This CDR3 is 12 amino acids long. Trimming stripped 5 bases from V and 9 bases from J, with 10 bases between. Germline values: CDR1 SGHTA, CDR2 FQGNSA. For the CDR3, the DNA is TGTGCCAGCAGCACCTACTCCTGGGAGCTGTTTTTT. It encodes CASSTYSWELFF.

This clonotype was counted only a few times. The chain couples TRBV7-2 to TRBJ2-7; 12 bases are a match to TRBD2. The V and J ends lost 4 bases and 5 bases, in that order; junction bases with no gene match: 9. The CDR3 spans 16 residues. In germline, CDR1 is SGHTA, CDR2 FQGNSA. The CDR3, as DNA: TGTGCCAGCAGCTCGCCGACTAGCGGGAGTTTCGACGAGCAGTACTTC. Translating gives CASSSPTSGSFDEQYF.

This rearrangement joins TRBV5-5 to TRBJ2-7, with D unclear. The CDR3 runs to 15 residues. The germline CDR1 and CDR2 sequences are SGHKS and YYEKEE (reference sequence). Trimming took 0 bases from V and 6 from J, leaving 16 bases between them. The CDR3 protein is CASSLELPGVSEQYF. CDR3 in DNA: TGTGCCAGCAGCTTGGAGCTCCCTGGAGTTAGCGAGCAGTACTTC.

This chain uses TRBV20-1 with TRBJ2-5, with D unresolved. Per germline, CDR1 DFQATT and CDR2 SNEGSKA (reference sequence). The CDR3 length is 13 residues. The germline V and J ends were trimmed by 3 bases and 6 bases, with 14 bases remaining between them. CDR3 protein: CSASDLRKKTQYF. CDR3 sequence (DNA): TGCAGTGCTAGTGACCTCCGGAAAAAGACCCAGTACTTC.

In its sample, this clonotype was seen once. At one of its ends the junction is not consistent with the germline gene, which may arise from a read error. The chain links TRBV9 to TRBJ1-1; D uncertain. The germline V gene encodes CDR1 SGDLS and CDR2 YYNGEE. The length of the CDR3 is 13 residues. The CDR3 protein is CDSSVAGNTEAFF. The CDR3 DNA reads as TGTGACAGCAGCGTAGCCGGGAACACTGAAGCTTTCTTT.

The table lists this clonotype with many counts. This CDR3 reads CASSTSGTNTGELFF. The CDR3 DNA sequence: TGTGCCAGCAGTACTAGCGGGACGAACACCGGGGAGCTGTTTTTT. V usage is TRBV12-3 or TRBV12-4 and J usage is TRBJ2-2; 10 positions agree with TRBD2. This CDR3 has 15 amino acids. V lost 5 bases and J lost 0; bases outside the gene matches: 0.

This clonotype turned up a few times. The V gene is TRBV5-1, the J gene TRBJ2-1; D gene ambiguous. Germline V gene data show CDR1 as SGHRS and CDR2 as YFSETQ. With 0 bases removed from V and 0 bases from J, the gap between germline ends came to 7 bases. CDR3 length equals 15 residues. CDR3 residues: CASSLAGYSYNEQFF. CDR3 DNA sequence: TGCGCCAGCAGCTTGGCTGGATACTCCTACAATGAGCAGTTCTTC. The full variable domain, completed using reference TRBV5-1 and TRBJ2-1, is KAGVTQTPRYLIKTRGQQVTLSCSPISGHRSVSWYQQTPGQGLQFLFEYFSETQRNKGNFPGRFSGRQFSNSRSEMNVSTLELGDSALYLCASSLAGYSYNEQFFGPGTRLTVL.

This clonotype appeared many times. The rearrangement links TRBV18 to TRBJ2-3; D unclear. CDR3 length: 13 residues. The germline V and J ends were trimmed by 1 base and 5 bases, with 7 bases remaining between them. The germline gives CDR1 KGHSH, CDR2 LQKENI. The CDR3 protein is CASSPRAEDTQYF. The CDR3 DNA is TGTGCCAGCTCACCACGGGCAGAAGATACGCAGTATTTT.

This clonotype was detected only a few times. The CDR3 DNA reads TGTGCCAGCAGTTTAGCCAGGCAGCATCAGCCCCAGCATTTT. Translation: CASSLARQHQPQHF. This chain uses TRBV27 with TRBJ1-5, with D unclear. The ends were cut back, 2 bases at V and 5 bases at J, with 10 bases in the middle. The CDR3 length is 14 residues. Germline loops: CDR1 MNHEY, CDR2 SMNVEV (reference sequence).

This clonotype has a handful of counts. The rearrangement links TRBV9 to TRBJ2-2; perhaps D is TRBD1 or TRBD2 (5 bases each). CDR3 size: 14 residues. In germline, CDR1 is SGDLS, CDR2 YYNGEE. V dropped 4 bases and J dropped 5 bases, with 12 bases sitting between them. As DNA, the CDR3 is TGTGCCAGCAGCACTCAGGGAGAGACCGGGGAGCTGTTTTTT. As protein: CASSTQGETGELFF.

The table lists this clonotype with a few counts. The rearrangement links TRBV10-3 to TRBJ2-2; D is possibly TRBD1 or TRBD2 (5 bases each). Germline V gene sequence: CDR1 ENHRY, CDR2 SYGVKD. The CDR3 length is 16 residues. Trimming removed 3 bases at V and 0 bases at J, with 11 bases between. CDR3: CAISDSGAPNTGELFF. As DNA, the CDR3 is TGTGCCATCAGTGATTCCGGGGCTCCGAACACCGGGGAGCTGTTTTTT.

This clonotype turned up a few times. The CDR3 reads CASSPGAFPYEQYF. In DNA form, the CDR3 reads TGTGCCAGCAGTCCCGGGGCTTTTCCTTACGAGCAGTACTTC. The chain carries TRBV12-3 or TRBV12-4 and TRBJ2-7; either TRBD1 or TRBD2 may fit D (5 bases each). The V end lost 5 bases, the J end lost 4 bases, and 15 bases lay between the germline ends. The CDR3 contains 14 residues.

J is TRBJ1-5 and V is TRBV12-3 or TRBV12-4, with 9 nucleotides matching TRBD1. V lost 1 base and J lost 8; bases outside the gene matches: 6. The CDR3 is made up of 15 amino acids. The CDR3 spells CASSLGTGVREPQHF. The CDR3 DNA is TGTGCCAGCAGTTTAGGGACAGGGGTCCGAGAGCCCCAGCATTTT.

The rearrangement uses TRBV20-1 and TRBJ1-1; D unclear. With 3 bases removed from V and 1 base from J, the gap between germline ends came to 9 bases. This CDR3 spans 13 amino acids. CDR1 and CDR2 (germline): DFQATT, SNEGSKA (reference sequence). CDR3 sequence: CSARPLRNTEAFF. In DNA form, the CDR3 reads TGCAGTGCTAGGCCTCTGAGGAACACTGAAGCTTTCTTT.

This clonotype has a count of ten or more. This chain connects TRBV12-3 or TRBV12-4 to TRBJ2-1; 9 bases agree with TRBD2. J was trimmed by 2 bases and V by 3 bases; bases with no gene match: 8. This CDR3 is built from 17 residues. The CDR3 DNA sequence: TGTGCCAGCAGTTTTCGGCCTAGCGGGATAACCTACAATGAGCAGTTCTTC. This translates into CASSFRPSGITYNEQFF.

The CDR3 region is CASTPEGTTRGETQYF. Written as DNA, the CDR3 is TGTGCCAGCACCCCCGAGGGGACAACGAGGGGGGAGACCCAGTACTTC. The chain couples TRBV5-8 to TRBJ2-5, with D possibly matching TRBD1 (6 bases). Trimming shortened V by 6 bases and J by 5 bases, and 23 bases separated the two germline ends. Germline CDR1 and CDR2: SGHTS and YDEGEE. The CDR3 is 16 residues long.

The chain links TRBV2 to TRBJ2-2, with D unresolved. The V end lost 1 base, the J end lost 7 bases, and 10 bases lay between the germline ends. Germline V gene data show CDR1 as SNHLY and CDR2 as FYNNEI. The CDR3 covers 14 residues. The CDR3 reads CASSEEGIGGELFF. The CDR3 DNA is TGTGCCAGCAGTGAAGAAGGGATCGGCGGGGAGCTGTTTTTT.

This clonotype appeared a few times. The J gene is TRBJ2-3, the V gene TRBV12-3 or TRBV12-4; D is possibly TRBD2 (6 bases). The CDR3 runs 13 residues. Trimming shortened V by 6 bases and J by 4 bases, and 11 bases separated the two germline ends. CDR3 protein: CASRPGTSDTQYF. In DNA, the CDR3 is TGTGCCAGCAGACCCGGGACTTCAGATACGCAGTATTTT.

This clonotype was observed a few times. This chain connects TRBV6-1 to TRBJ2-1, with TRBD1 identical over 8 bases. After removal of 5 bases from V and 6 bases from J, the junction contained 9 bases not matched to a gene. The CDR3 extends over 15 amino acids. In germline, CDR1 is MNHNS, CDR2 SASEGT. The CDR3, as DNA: TGTGCCAGCAGTCCCCAGGGGGCGATCATCAATGAGCAGTTCTTC. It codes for CASSPQGAIINEQFF.

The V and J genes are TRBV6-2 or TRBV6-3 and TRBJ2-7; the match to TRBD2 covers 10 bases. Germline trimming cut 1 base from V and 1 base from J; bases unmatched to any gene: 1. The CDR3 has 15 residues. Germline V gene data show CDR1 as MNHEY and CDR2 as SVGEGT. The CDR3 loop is CASSYLAGGSYEQYF. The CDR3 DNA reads TGTGCCAGCAGTTACTTAGCGGGAGGTTCCTACGAGCAGTACTTC.

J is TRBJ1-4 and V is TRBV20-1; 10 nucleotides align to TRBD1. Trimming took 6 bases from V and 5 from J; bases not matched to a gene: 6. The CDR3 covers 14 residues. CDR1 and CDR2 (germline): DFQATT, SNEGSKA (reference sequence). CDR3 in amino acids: CSAPSTGGNEKLFF. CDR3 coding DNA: TGCAGTGCACCCTCGACAGGGGGCAATGAAAAACTGTTTTTT.

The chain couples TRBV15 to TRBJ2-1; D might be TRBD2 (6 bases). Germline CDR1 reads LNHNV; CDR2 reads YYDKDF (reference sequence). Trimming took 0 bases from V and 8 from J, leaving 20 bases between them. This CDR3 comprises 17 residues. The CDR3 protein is CATSRDRQWGGVDEQFF. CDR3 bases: TGTGCCACCAGCAGAGATCGCCAATGGGGAGGAGTGGATGAGCAGTTCTTC.